This T cell receptor (beta chain) was recovered during a study of blood T cell repertoires in COVID-19. Study at large: The United States, Italy and Spain were the sources of the acute and convalescent COVID-19 samples.

The germline V gene has CDR1 SGHRS and CDR2 YFSETQ. The CDR3 sequence is 14 residues long. Trimming stripped 0 bases from V and 6 bases from J, with 12 bases between. Some clones are missing from TCRdb's copy, which holds only in-frame ones; the method was immunoSEQ multiplex PCR. The repertoire holds roughly 90,000 clones, with 80% as singletons. The gene calls are TRBV5-1 and TRBJ1-2; TRBD1 might be the D (5 bases). Sample: peripheral blood. This TCR came from an older woman with acute or convalescent COVID-19. CDR3 amino acids: CASSLVEGADGYTF. The CDR3 DNA sequence: TGCGCCAGCAGCTTGGTCGAAGGGGCAGATGGCTACACCTTC.